This is a list of T cell receptor beta chains from one sample in a study of cytomegalovirus exposure and HLA in healthy donors. The table came from immunoSEQ multiplex PCR; TCRdb's copy has only in-frame clones and leaves some out. The table shows about 160,000 clones, with 70% to 80% occurring only once. What was sequenced was PBMCs. The receptor source for this set is a human donor in good health. CDR3s include the opening cysteine and the closing phenylalanine or tryptophan. The D gene is left open where the match is weak. Only some rows state a clone size, as once, few, many or a class for expanded clones.

j_call clone_size v_call d_call cdr3_nt cdr3_aa
TRBJ2-5 NA TRBV6-6 NA TGTGCCAGCAGTGGTCACGGGCAGGGTAAGGAAGAGACCCAGTACTTC CASSGHGQGKEETQYF
TRBJ2-1 NA TRBV7-8 TRBD1 TGTGCCAGCAGCTTACAGACAGGGTTTGTTTACAATGAGCAGTTCTTC CASSLQTGFVYNEQFF
TRBJ1-1 NA TRBV27 TRBD1 TGTGCCAGCAGTCGCCTACAGGGGTTAAACACTGAAGCTTTCTTT CASSRLQGLNTEAFF
TRBJ1-2 NA TRBV30 NA TGTGCCTGCTCACAGGGTGCAGATGGCTACACCTTC CACSQGADGYTF
TRBJ2-3 NA TRBV7-9 NA TGTGCCAGCAGCTATCAGGATACGCAGTATTTT CASSYQDTQYF
TRBJ1-1 few TRBV19 NA TGTGCCAGTAGTATCCGCAGGGACTACACTGAAGCTTTCTTT CASSIRRDYTEAFF
TRBJ2-7 few TRBV28 TRBD2 TGTGCCAGCACCCGCGGGAGCTCCTACGAGCAGTACTTC CASTRGSSYEQYF
TRBJ2-1 NA TRBV28 NA TGTGCCAGCAGTTTTTCGGGTTTTGTAAGTGAGCAGTTCTTC CASSFSGFVSEQFF
TRBJ1-2 NA TRBV5-1 TRBD1 TGCGCCAGCAGCAGGGGGGCAACAGGGGCCAAGGGTGACTATGGCTACACCTTC CASSRGATGAKGDYGYTF
TRBJ2-7 NA TRBV28 NA TGTGCCAGCAGTCCAACGCGGGCGCTGGGCGAGCAGTACTTC CASSPTRALGEQYF
TRBJ1-4 NA TRBV7-2 NA TGTGCCAGCAGCTCACACAGGTCCCTTAATGAAAAACTGTTTTTT CASSSHRSLNEKLFF
TRBJ2-7 NA TRBV7-2 NA TGTGCCAGCAGCTTGGACGGGACCTACGAGCAGTACTTC CASSLDGTYEQYF
TRBJ1-2 NA TRBV28 TRBD1 TGTGCCAGCAGTTTCAATTTTCCGGGACAGCTTTCCAATGGCTACACCTTC CASSFNFPGQLSNGYTF
TRBJ1-5 NA TRBV27 TRBD1 TGTGCCAGCCGGACAGGGTTAAGGGATCAGCCCCAGCATTTT CASRTGLRDQPQHF
TRBJ2-7 NA TRBV6-5 NA TGTGCCAGCAGGATAGACTACGAGCAGTACTTC CASRIDYEQYF
TRBJ2-2 NA TRBV6-5 NA TGTGCCAGCAGTTATGCGTCGGTCACCGGGGAGCTGTTTTTT CASSYASVTGELFF
TRBJ2-2 NA TRBV6-5 NA TGTGCCAGCAGCCCCCGGGGGGCCACCGGGGAGCTGTTTTTT CASSPRGATGELFF
TRBJ2-7 NA TRBV19 NA TGTGCCAGTAGTATCGTCGTCTCCTACGAGCAGTACTTC CASSIVVSYEQYF